Listed below are T cell receptor beta chains from one sample, sequenced in a study of blood T cell repertoires in COVID-19. Assay used: immunoSEQ multiplex PCR; TCRdb lists only in-frame clones, some missing. Here the sample spans roughly 280,000 clones, approximately 88% being singletons. The sample was peripheral blood. These receptors were obtained from a man aged 45-60 years with acute or convalescent COVID-19. Both conserved end residues are part of each CDR3. A D gene is named only where the DNA matches it firmly. Clone size, where shown, is once, few, many, or a class for clones that have expanded.

TRBV6-6	NA	TRBJ2-1	NA	CASSPTVHEQFF	TGTGCCAGCTCCCCCACGGTACATGAGCAGTTCTTC
TRBV30	NA	TRBJ1-1	NA	CAWQRSVNTEAFF	TGTGCCTGGCAAAGATCAGTGAACACTGAAGCTTTCTTT
TRBV6-5	NA	TRBJ1-6	TRBD1	CASSYTQGQGMSPLHF	TGTGCCAGCAGTTACACCCAGGGACAGGGGATGTCACCCCTCCACTTT
TRBV27	NA	TRBJ1-6	TRBD1	CASSTGGAWGNSPLHF	TGTGCCAGCAGTACAGGGGGCGCATGGGGGAATTCACCCCTCCACTTT
TRBV3-1/TRBV3-2	NA	TRBJ1-1	NA	CASSQDHGGVVTEAFF	TGTGCCAGCAGCCAAGATCACGGGGGGGTGGTTACTGAAGCTTTCTTT
TRBV14	NA	TRBJ2-7	NA	CASSQETTGFYEQYF	TGTGCCAGCAGCCAAGAGACAACAGGCTTTTACGAGCAGTACTTC
TRBV28	once	TRBJ1-4	NA	CASSSGFREKLFF	TGTGCCAGCAGTTCCGGTTTTCGTGAAAAACTGTTTTTT
TRBV15	few	TRBJ2-2	TRBD1	CATSRALTGDFANTGELFF	TGTGCCACCAGCAGAGCTTTGACAGGGGATTTTGCAAACACCGGGGAGCTGTTTTTT
TRBV4-1	NA	TRBJ2-1	TRBD2	CASSQTGLAGNNEQFF	TGCGCCAGCAGCCAAACAGGACTAGCGGGGAACAATGAGCAGTTCTTC
TRBV29-1	NA	TRBJ2-2	TRBD2	CSVGLAANTGELFF	TGCAGCGTTGGACTAGCGGCGAACACCGGGGAGCTGTTTTTT
TRBV9	few	TRBJ1-4	TRBD1	CASSFYRDRGYPNEKLFF	TGTGCCAGCAGCTTTTACCGGGACAGGGGCTACCCTAATGAAAAACTGTTTTTT
TRBV23-1	NA	TRBJ1-1	NA	CASSPRGDTEAFF	TGCGCCAGCAGTCCCAGGGGAGACACTGAAGCTTTCTTT
TRBV7-9	NA	TRBJ1-2	NA	CASSEQGGGGYTF	TGTGCCAGCAGCGAGCAGGGCGGTGGTGGCTACACCTTC
TRBV28	NA	TRBJ1-2	NA	CASSLGGKGYGYTF	TGTGCCAGCAGTTTAGGAGGGAAGGGCTATGGCTACACCTTC
TRBV3-1/TRBV3-2	once	TRBJ2-1	NA	CASSYATTRPNEQFF	TGTGCCAGCAGCTACGCGACAACTAGGCCCAATGAGCAGTTCTTC
TRBV6-5	NA	TRBJ1-1	NA	CASSYLQPGEAFF	TGTGCCAGCAGTTACTTACAGCCCGGTGAAGCTTTCTTT
TRBV12-3/TRBV12-4	NA	TRBJ1-1	NA	CASSTQQNTEAFF	TGTGCCAGCAGTACACAGCAGAACACTGAAGCTTTCTTT
TRBV12-3/TRBV12-4	NA	TRBJ1-2	NA	CASTSTYGYTF	TGTGCCAGCACGTCGACTTATGGCTACACCTTC
TRBV6-5	NA	TRBJ1-1	NA	CASSYSTGVQGEAFF	TGTGCCAGCAGTTACTCAACTGGTGTACAGGGTGAAGCTTTCTTT
TRBV18	NA	TRBJ2-2	TRBD1	CASSPTGGANTGELFF	TGTGCCAGCTCACCGACAGGGGGCGCGAACACCGGGGAGCTGTTTTTT
TRBV5-4	NA	TRBJ2-7	TRBD1	CASSSDRGSREQYF	TGTGCCAGCAGCTCCGACAGGGGTTCCCGCGAGCAGTACTTC
TRBV15	NA	TRBJ1-5	NA	CATSRFDSSNQPQHF	TGTGCCACCAGCAGGTTTGACAGTAGCAATCAGCCCCAGCATTTT
TRBV5-1	NA	TRBJ2-1	TRBD2	CASSGGGLYNEQFF	TGCGCCAGCAGTGGGGGGGGACTCTACAATGAGCAGTTCTTC
TRBV5-6	NA	TRBJ2-5	NA	CASSLVRGGMPETQYF	TGTGCCAGCAGCTTGGTCCGCGGAGGTATGCCGGAGACCCAGTACTTC
TRBV10-3	NA	TRBJ1-5	TRBD1	CAISEGQDNQPQHF	TGTGCCATCAGTGAGGGACAGGACAATCAGCCCCAGCATTTT
TRBV5-1	few	TRBJ2-7	NA	CASSLARGNSEQYF	TGCGCCAGCAGCTTGGCCAGGGGAAATTCCGAGCAGTACTTC
TRBV6-5	NA	TRBJ1-5	NA	CASSQGQHKPQHF	TGTGCCAGCAGCCAAGGACAGCACAAGCCCCAGCATTTT
TRBV6-2/TRBV6-3	NA	TRBJ1-3	NA	CASSWSTGNTIYF	TGTGCCAGCAGTTGGAGTACGGGAAACACCATATATTTT
TRBV3-1/TRBV3-2	NA	TRBJ2-7	TRBD2	CASKTSGGSYEQYF	TGTGCCAGCAAAACTAGCGGGGGAAGCTACGAGCAGTACTTC
TRBV10-1	NA	TRBJ2-1	TRBD2	CASSGPAGGPEGEQFF	TGCGCCAGCAGTGGGCCCGCGGGGGGGCCCGAGGGTGAGCAGTTCTTC
TRBV2	NA	TRBJ2-2	NA	CASSDWALLQGDTGELFF	TGTGCCAGCAGTGATTGGGCCCTCCTACAGGGAGACACCGGGGAGCTGTTTTTT
TRBV7-9	NA	TRBJ1-5	NA	CASSGPGGPSNQPQHF	TGTGCCAGCAGTGGGCCCGGGGGTCCGAGCAATCAGCCCCAGCATTTT
TRBV6-6	NA	TRBJ2-5	NA	CASSYASLGTQYF	TGTGCCAGCAGTTACGCTAGCCTAGGGACCCAGTACTTC
TRBV10-3	few	TRBJ2-1	TRBD1	CATRRGTGNEQFF	TGTGCCACCCGTCGTGGGACAGGCAATGAGCAGTTCTTC
TRBV12-5	NA	TRBJ2-5	NA	CASATGNGVVETQYF	TGTGCTAGTGCAACAGGGAATGGGGTCGTGGAGACCCAGTACTTC
TRBV2	NA	TRBJ1-1	NA	CASSPGTMNTEAFF	TGTGCCAGCAGTCCCGGGACAATGAACACTGAAGCTTTCTTT
TRBV27	NA	TRBJ2-3	NA	CASSHNPRDSIMDTQYF	TGTGCCAGCAGCCATAATCCGCGGGACAGCATAATGGATACGCAGTATTTT
TRBV2	NA	TRBJ2-7	NA	CASGPLPYEQYF	TGTGCCAGCGGCCCCCTTCCCTACGAGCAGTACTTC
TRBV4-1	once	TRBJ2-1	TRBD1	CASSSEGAIRSYNEQFF	TGCGCCAGCAGCTCAGAGGGGGCGATCAGGTCCTACAATGAGCAGTTCTTC
TRBV3-1/TRBV3-2	NA	TRBJ2-5	TRBD1	CASSQTGREETQYF	TGTGCCAGCAGCCAGACAGGGCGGGAAGAGACCCAGTACTTC
TRBV5-1	NA	TRBJ1-2	NA	CASSLPVRDYNEPNYGYTF	TGCGCCAGCAGCTTGCCGGTCCGGGACTATAACGAGCCTAACTATGGCTACACCTTC
TRBV3-1/TRBV3-2	NA	TRBJ2-1	NA	CASSQALTGEQFF	TGTGCCAGCAGCCAAGCCCTGACGGGGGAGCAGTTCTTC
TRBV12-3/TRBV12-4	NA	TRBJ2-5	TRBD1	CASTPQGVETQYF	TGTGCCAGCACTCCCCAGGGGGTGGAGACCCAGTACTTC
TRBV28	NA	TRBJ1-1	NA	CASNQREGAEAFF	TGTGCCAGCAACCAAAGGGAGGGGGCTGAAGCTTTCTTT
TRBV2	once	TRBJ1-6	NA	CASSGVGSPLHF	TGTGCCAGCAGCGGAGTAGGTTCACCCCTCCACTTT
TRBV3-1/TRBV3-2	once	TRBJ1-2	NA	CASSQTFATGTNYGYTF	TGTGCCAGCAGCCAGACCTTCGCCACAGGCACTAACTATGGCTACACCTTC
TRBV18	NA	TRBJ1-4	NA	CASSPREATNEKLFF	TGTGCCAGCTCACCACGGGAGGCAACTAATGAAAAACTGTTTTTT